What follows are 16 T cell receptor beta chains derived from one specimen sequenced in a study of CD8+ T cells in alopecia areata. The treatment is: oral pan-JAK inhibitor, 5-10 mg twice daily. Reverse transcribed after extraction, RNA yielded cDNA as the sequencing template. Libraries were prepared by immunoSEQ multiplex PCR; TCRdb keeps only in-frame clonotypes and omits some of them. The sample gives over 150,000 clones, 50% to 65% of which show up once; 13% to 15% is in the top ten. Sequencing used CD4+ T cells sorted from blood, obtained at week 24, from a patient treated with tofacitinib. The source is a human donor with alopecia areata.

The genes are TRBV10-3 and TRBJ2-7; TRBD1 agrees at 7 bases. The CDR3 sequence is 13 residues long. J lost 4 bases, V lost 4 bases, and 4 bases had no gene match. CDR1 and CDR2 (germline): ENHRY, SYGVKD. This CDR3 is CAISGQGDYEQYF. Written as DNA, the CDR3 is TGTGCCATCAGTGGGCAGGGGGATTACGAGCAGTACTTC.

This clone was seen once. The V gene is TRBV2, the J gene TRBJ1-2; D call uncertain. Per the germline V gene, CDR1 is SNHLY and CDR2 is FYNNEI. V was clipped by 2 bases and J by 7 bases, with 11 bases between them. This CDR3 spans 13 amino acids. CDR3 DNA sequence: TGTGCCAGCAGTGAATCACAAGGTAGTGGCTACACCTTC. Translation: CASSESQGSGYTF.

CDR3 protein: CASSFASSYEQYF. CDR3 nucleotide sequence: TGTGCCAGCAGCTTTGCTAGCTCCTACGAGCAGTACTTC. The gene calls are TRBV7-6 and TRBJ2-7, with D uncertain. Looked up from germline, CDR1 is SGHVS and CDR2 is FNYEAQ. Trimming stripped 3 bases from V and 0 bases from J, with 6 bases between. This CDR3 contains 13 residues.

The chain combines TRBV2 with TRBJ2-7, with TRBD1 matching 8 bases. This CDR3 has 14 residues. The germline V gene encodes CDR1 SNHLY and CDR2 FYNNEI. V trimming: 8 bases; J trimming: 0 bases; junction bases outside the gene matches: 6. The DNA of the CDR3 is TGTGCCAGCGGAAGGGACAGGAGCTCCTACGAGCAGTACTTC. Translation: CASGRDRSSYEQYF.

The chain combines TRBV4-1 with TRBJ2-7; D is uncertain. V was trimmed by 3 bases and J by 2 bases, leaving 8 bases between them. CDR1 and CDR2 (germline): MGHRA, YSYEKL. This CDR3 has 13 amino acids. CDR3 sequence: CASSHGWPYEQYF. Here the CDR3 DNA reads TGCGCCAGCAGCCACGGGTGGCCCTACGAGCAGTACTTC.

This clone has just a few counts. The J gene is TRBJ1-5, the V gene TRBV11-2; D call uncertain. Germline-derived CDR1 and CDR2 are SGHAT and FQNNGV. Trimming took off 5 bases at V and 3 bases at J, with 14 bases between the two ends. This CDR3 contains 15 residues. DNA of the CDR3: TGTGCCAGCAGCGCCGGCGCGGGGAACAATCAGCCCCAGCATTTT. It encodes CASSAGAGNNQPQHF.

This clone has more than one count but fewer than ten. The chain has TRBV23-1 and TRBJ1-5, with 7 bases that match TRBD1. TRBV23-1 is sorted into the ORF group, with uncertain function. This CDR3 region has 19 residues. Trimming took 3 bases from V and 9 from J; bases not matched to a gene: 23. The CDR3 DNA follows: TGCGCCAGCAGTCAGTCCAATACCCGGGACAGAGCAATGAGGGGGCCCCAGCATTTT. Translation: CASSQSNTRDRAMRGPQHF.

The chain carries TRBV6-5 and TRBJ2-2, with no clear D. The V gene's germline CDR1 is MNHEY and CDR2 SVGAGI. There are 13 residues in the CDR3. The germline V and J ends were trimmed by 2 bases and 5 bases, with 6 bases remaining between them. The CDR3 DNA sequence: TGTGCCAGCAGTTACAGACCAACCGGGGAGCTGTTTTTT. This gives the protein CASSYRPTGELFF.

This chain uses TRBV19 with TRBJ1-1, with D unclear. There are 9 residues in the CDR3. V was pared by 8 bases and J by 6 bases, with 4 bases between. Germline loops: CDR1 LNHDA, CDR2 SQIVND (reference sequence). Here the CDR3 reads CASGPEAFF. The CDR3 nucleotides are TGTGCCAGTGGGCCTGAAGCTTTCTTT.

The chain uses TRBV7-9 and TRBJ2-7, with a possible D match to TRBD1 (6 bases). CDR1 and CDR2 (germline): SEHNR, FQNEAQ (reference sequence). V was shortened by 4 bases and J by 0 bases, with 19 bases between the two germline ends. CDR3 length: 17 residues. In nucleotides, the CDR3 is TGTGCCAGCAGCTACCACCTGGACAGCGCGAGCTCCTACGAGCAGTACTTC. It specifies CASSYHLDSASSYEQYF. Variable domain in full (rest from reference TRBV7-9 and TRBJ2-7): DTGVSQNPRHKITKRGQNVTFRCDPISEHNRLYWYRQTLGQGPEFLTYFQNEAQLEKSRLLSDRFSAERPKGSFSTLEIQRTEQGDSAMYLCASSYHLDSASSYEQYFGPGTRLTVT.

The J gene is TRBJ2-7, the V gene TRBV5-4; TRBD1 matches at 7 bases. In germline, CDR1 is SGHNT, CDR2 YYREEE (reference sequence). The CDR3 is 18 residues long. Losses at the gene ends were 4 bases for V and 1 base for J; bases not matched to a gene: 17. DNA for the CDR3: TGTGCCAGCAGCCCCGTCGGCCCAAAACGACAGGGATCCTACGAGCAGTACTTC. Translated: CASSPVGPKRQGSYEQYF.

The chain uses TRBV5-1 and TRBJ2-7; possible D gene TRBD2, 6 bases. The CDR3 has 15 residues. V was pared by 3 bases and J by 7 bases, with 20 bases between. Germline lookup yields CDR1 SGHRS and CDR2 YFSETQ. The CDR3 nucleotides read TGCGCCAGCAGCTCGGTTCTAGCGAGGGATGGGGAGCAGTACTTC. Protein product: CASSSVLARDGEQYF.

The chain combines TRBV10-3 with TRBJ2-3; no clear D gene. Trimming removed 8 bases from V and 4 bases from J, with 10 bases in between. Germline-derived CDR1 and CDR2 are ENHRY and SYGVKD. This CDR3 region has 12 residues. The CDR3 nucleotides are TGTGCCATCGGTGCATTGGCAGATACGCAGTATTTT. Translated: CAIGALADTQYF.

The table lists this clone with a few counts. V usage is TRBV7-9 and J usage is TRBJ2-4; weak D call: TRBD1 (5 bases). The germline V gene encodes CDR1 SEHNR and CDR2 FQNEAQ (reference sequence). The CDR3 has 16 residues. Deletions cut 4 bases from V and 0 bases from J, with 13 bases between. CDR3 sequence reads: CASSSDSHRAKNIQYF. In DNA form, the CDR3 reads TGTGCCAGCAGCTCCGACAGCCACCGAGCCAAAAACATTCAGTACTTC.

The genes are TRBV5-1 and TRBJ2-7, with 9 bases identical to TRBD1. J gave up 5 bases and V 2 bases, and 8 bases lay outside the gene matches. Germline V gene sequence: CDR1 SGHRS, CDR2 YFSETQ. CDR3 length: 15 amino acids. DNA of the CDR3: TGCGCCAGCAGCTTATTCCGACAGGGGGTCGACGAGCAGTACTTC. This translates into CASSLFRQGVDEQYF.

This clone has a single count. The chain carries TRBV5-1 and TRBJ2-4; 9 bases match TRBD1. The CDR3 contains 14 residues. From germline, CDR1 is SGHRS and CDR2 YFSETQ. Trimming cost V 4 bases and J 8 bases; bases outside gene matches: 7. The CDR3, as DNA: TGCGCCAGCAGCCGGACAGGGGTTGTGGACATTCAGTACTTC. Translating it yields CASSRTGVVDIQYF.